One sample yielded the 20 T cell receptor beta chains listed below, sequenced in a study of T cells in Graves' hyperthyroidism and ophthalmopathy. Researchers amplified the TCR beta CDR3 regions from RNA transcripts. The HTBI primer set served for first-round RT-PCR of the TCR CDR3. TCRdb passed the multiplex PCR reads through MiXCR, listing each CDR3 protein once. This table holds more than 300,000 distinct CDR3 sequences, roughly 13% found once. Sequencing was carried out using blood. Receptors were obtained from a woman in her 30s with Graves' hyperthyroidism.

Regarding this clonotype: This may come from a read error, since a much larger clone is one base off. The chain uses TRBV11-2 and TRBJ2-2, with a tentative D call TRBD1 (6 bases). The CDR3 covers 15 residues. Per germline, CDR1 SGHAT and CDR2 FQNNGV. CDR3 bases: TGTGCCAGCAGCCTCGGGACACTTAACACCAGGGAGCTGTTTTTT. This sequence encodes CASSLGTLNTRELFF.

This clonotype has ten or more counts. V gene TRBV2 combines with J gene TRBJ2-5; D may correspond to TRBD1 or TRBD2 (5 bases each). Germline-derived CDR1 and CDR2 are SNHLY and FYNNEI. V lost 4 bases, J lost 5 bases, and 17 bases lay in between. This CDR3 region has 15 residues. The CDR3 loop is CASSALDTTGETQYF. The CDR3 coding sequence is TGTGCCAGCAGTGCCCTGGACACCACGGGGGAGACCCAGTACTTC.

This clonotype was seen repeatedly, ten times or more. The rearrangement links TRBV28 to TRBJ1-2, with 7 nucleotides matching TRBD1. Germline CDR1 and CDR2: MDHEN and SYDVKM. V gave up 5 bases and J gave up 1 base; unmatched junction bases: 13. This CDR3 comprises 17 residues. CDR3 nucleotide sequence: TGTGCCAGCAGTCCGTCGGCAGGGGGATATTATAACTATGGCTACACCTTC. Translation: CASSPSAGGYYNYGYTF.

This clonotype showed up many times. V usage is TRBV6-1 and J usage is TRBJ2-5; 9 bases line up with TRBD2. Germline CDR1 and CDR2: MNHNS and SASEGT. The CDR3 extends over 15 amino acids. V was clipped by 5 bases and J by 4 bases; unmatched bases: 8. The CDR3 coding sequence is TGTGCCAGCAGTCAGATAGCGGGGGCTCGAGAGACCCAGTACTTC. It codes for CASSQIAGARETQYF.

The chain is built from TRBV14 and TRBJ2-7, with D unresolved. CDR1 is SGHDN and CDR2 is FVKESK in the germline V gene. Trimming took off 1 base at V and 3 bases at J, with 7 bases between the two ends. There are 13 residues in the CDR3. The DNA for the CDR3 is TGTGCCAGCAGCCAAGGGGTTTTCTACGAGCAGTACTTC. It codes for CASSQGVFYEQYF.

This clonotype occurred many times. V gene TRBV2 combines with J gene TRBJ1-5; 9 positions match TRBD1. Germline trimming cut 4 bases from V and 4 bases from J; bases unmatched to any gene: 2. The CDR3 spans 14 residues. Germline V gene data show CDR1 as SNHLY and CDR2 as FYNNEI. CDR3: CASSGDRENQPQHF. Here the CDR3 DNA reads TGTGCCAGCAGTGGGGACAGGGAAAATCAGCCCCAGCATTTT.

In this sample, this clonotype turned up many times. This chain connects TRBV2 to TRBJ1-1, with a tentative D call TRBD1 (6 bases). This CDR3 has 14 amino acids. From germline, CDR1 is SNHLY and CDR2 FYNNEI. Between the trimmed V and J ends, which lost 6 bases and 8 bases, there was a span of 19 bases. CDR3 sequence (DNA): TGTGCCAGCAGAGATCTACAGGGCATAGAGGAAGCTTTCTTT. The encoded protein is CASRDLQGIEEAFF.

The table lists this clonotype with many counts. This rearrangement joins TRBV20-1 to TRBJ2-3, with 7 bases that match TRBD1. The CDR3 has 18 amino acids. Per the germline V gene, CDR1 is DFQATT and CDR2 is SNEGSKA (reference sequence). Trimming cost V 6 bases and J 0 bases; bases outside gene matches: 18. For the CDR3, the DNA is TGCAGTGCCCCCCAGACAAACAACAGGGGCTCTAGCACAGATACGCAGTATTTT. It specifies CSAPQTNNRGSSTDTQYF.

This chain joins TRBV20-1 and TRBJ2-2, with TRBD1 identical over 9 bases. V trimming: 6 bases; J trimming: 5 bases; junction bases outside the gene matches: 4. The CDR3 extends over 13 amino acids. Germline V gene data show CDR1 as DFQATT and CDR2 as SNEGSKA (reference sequence). CDR3 in DNA: TGCAGTGCCTACAGGGGGCCGACCGGGGAGCTGTTTTTT. The encoded protein is CSAYRGPTGELFF.

This CDR3 reads CASSDQGAHTIYF. The CDR3 coding sequence is TGTGCCAGCAGCGACCAGGGGGCACACACCATATATTTT. The gene calls are TRBV6-1 and TRBJ1-3; the match to TRBD1 covers 8 bases. V was clipped by 6 bases and J by 8 bases; unmatched bases: 6. Germline V gives CDR1 MNHNS, CDR2 SASEGT. The CDR3 length is 13 residues.

Details on this clonotype: A much larger clone is a single base away; this may be a read error. This sequence joins TRBV2 and TRBJ2-7; D is ambiguous. The CDR3 length is 13 residues. Germline loops: CDR1 SNHLY, CDR2 FYNNEI. Trimming shortened V by 8 bases and J by 2 bases, and 13 bases separated the two germline ends. The CDR3 reads CASAPTQAYEQYF. The CDR3 nucleotides read TGTGCCAGCGCACCGACACAAGCCTACGAGCAGTACTTC.

This clonotype was seen many times. The chain joins TRBV28 to TRBJ2-7, with a weak D call TRBD1 (6 bases). Germline CDR1 and CDR2: MDHEN and SYDVKM. The ends were cut back, 2 bases at V and 5 bases at J, with 19 bases in the middle. CDR3 length equals 16 residues. CDR3 DNA sequence: TGTGCCAGCAGTTTAAGTTTTGGGGCAGGGGAGAACGAGCAGTACTTC. Its translation is CASSLSFGAGENEQYF.

The chain uses TRBV5-5 and TRBJ2-1, with 7 bases lining up with TRBD2. The CDR3 totals 15 residues. CDR1 is SGHKS, CDR2 YYEKEE, per germline (reference sequence). After removal of 3 bases from V and 3 bases from J, the junction contained 6 bases not matched to a gene. CDR3 nucleotides: TGTGCCAGCAGCTCTGGGGCTAGCGGCTACAATGAGCAGTTCTTC. Translating gives CASSSGASGYNEQFF.

The table lists this clonotype with many counts. The chain has TRBV30 and TRBJ1-1, with D perhaps TRBD1 (6 bases). The CDR3 spans 13 residues. Trimming took 6 bases from V and 0 from J, leaving 11 bases between them. Germline V lookup: CDR1 GTSNPN, CDR2 SVGIG (reference sequence). The chain's CDR3 is CACHRDLNTEAFF. DNA for the CDR3: TGTGCCTGTCACAGGGACCTGAACACTGAAGCTTTCTTT.

This clonotype was observed many times. This chain links TRBV7-2 with TRBJ2-7, with D possibly TRBD2 on 5 matching bases. Germline V lookup: CDR1 SGHTA, CDR2 FQGNSA. The CDR3 totals 15 residues. V was clipped by 0 bases and J by 0 bases, with 9 bases between them. CDR3 sequence: CASSLAGESSYEQYF. For the CDR3, the DNA is TGTGCCAGCAGCTTAGCCGGGGAGAGCTCCTACGAGCAGTACTTC.

This clonotype was observed a few times. The J gene is TRBJ2-5, the V gene TRBV6-1; D not resolved. There are 12 residues in the CDR3. Germline-derived CDR1 and CDR2 are MNHNS and SASEGT. V lost 5 bases to trimming and J lost 10 bases, with 14 bases between them. The CDR3 loop reads CASSTTLGRQYF. DNA for the CDR3: TGTGCCAGCAGTACGACCCTAGGGCGCCAGTACTTC.

Remarks on this clonotype: A much larger clone is a single base away; this may be a read error. The chain uses TRBV20-1 and TRBJ2-6, with D hard to call. Germline CDR1 is DFQATT and CDR2 is SNEGSKA (reference sequence). This CDR3 contains 16 residues. CDR3 DNA: TGCAGTGCTAGAGATCCCGCCAGGTCTGTGGCCAACGTCCTGACTTTC. Translation: CSARDPARSVANVLTF.

The chain employs TRBV6-1 and TRBJ1-2, with D perhaps matching TRBD1 (5 bases). V was clipped by 6 bases and J by 3 bases, with 14 bases between them. Germline V gene data show CDR1 as MNHNS and CDR2 as SASEGT. The length of the CDR3 is 14 residues. CDR3 sequence: CASSGGVRDYGYTF. CDR3 sequence (DNA): TGTGCCAGCAGCGGGGGGGTTAGAGACTATGGCTACACCTTC.

This clonotype was seen ten or more times. The chain links TRBV20-1 to TRBJ2-7, with 8 bases fitting TRBD1. The trim removed 6 bases at V and 2 bases at J, leaving 12 bases unmatched. The V gene's germline CDR1 is DFQATT and CDR2 SNEGSKA (reference sequence). The CDR3 length is 15 residues. The CDR3 loop reads CSAKNAGTGTYEQYF. CDR3 nucleotides: TGCAGTGCGAAAAACGCCGGGACAGGAACCTACGAGCAGTACTTC.

There are many counts of this clonotype. The V and J genes are TRBV28 and TRBJ1-4; D is perhaps TRBD1 (5 bases). The germline CDR1 and CDR2 sequences are MDHEN and SYDVKM. Trimming shortened V by 6 bases and J by 4 bases, and 12 bases separated the two germline ends. This CDR3 comprises 14 residues. CDR3 amino acids: CASSRQYSNEKLFF. The CDR3 DNA reads TGTGCCAGCAGCAGACAGTATAGTAATGAAAAACTGTTTTTT.